The 32 T cell receptor beta chains listed next were all sequenced from one sample in a study of OX40 agonist ivuxolimab in advanced cancers. Produced via immunoSEQ multiplex PCR; TCRdb's table is partial and in-frame only. This table holds approximately 47,000 clones, around nine tenths found once. The sample was CD4+ or CD8+ T cells sorted from blood, taken in a trial of the OX40 agonist ivuxolimab. The receptors originated from an adult with an advanced solid tumor such as melanoma, head and neck, liver or kidney cancer.

A remark on this clone: The junction shows a germline mismatch at one end, possibly a read error. The chain links TRBV5-1 to TRBJ2-1; TRBD2 aligns across 10 bases. The CDR3 contains 15 residues. The V gene's germline CDR1 is SGHRS and CDR2 YFSETQ. The CDR3 DNA reads TGCGCCAGCAGCGTCGGACTAGCGGACTACGATGAGCAGTTCTTC. The encoded protein is CASSVGLADYDEQFF.

Turning to this clone: The sample has other DNA sequences that encode this CDR3 too. The gene calls are TRBV30 and TRBJ1-5, with a weak D call TRBD1 (5 bases). Germline V gene sequence: CDR1 GTSNPN, CDR2 SVGIG (reference sequence). The CDR3 covers 16 residues. Trimming stripped 2 bases from V and 0 bases from J, with 14 bases between. The CDR3 loop is CAWSRPGPSSNQPQHF. The CDR3 bases are TGTGCCTGGAGTCGTCCGGGACCGAGTAGCAATCAGCCCCAGCATTTT.

This sequence joins TRBV6-6 and TRBJ2-5, with TRBD2 matching 9 bases. V lost 6 bases, J lost 11 bases, and 10 bases stayed unmatched. The germline CDR1 and CDR2 sequences are MNHNY and SVGAGI (reference sequence). The CDR3 consists of 13 residues. The CDR3: CASSAPGLANQYF. The CDR3 DNA follows: TGTGCCAGCAGCGCTCCGGGACTAGCAAATCAGTACTTC.

The rearrangement links TRBV29-1 to TRBJ2-3, with 14 bases that match TRBD2. V dropped 6 bases and J dropped 6; count of bases not matched to a gene: 8. Germline lookup yields CDR1 SQVTM and CDR2 ANQGSEA. The CDR3 runs to 15 residues. CDR3 nucleotides: TGCAGCGTGGGGGCTGGACTAGCGGGAGGTGATACGCAGTATTTT. It specifies CSVGAGLAGGDTQYF.

The chain uses TRBV4-2 and TRBJ2-1; no firm D call. This CDR3 spans 15 amino acids. The V end lost 5 bases, the J end lost 5 bases, and 16 bases lay between the germline ends. CDR1 and CDR2 from the germline V gene are LGHNA and YNFKEQ. CDR3 protein: CASSFWAPRDNEQFF. The CDR3 DNA follows: TGTGCCAGCAGCTTTTGGGCCCCTCGGGACAATGAGCAGTTCTTC.

This sequence joins TRBV11-2 and TRBJ2-5, with D possibly matching TRBD1 (6 bases). The germline V gene has CDR1 SGHAT and CDR2 FQNNGV. Trimming stripped 1 base from V and 4 bases from J, with 10 bases between. The CDR3 runs to 14 residues. The CDR3 here is CASSLGGPPETQYF. The CDR3 bases are TGTGCCAGCAGCTTAGGGGGGCCCCCAGAGACCCAGTACTTC.

The DNA of the CDR3 is TGTGCCAGCAGCCTCCAGGGGCTAGCGGGAGGGAAAGATACGCAGTATTTT. This gives the protein CASSLQGLAGGKDTQYF. The V call is TRBV7-3, the J call TRBJ2-3, with 12 bases aligning to TRBD2. Germline assignment: CDR1 SGHTA and CDR2 FQGTGA. The V and J ends lost 5 bases and 5 bases, in that order; junction bases with no gene match: 11. The CDR3 consists of 17 residues. Supplemented by reference TRBV7-3 and TRBJ2-3, the full variable domain reads GAGVSQTPSNKVTEKGKYVELRCDPISGHTALYWYRQSLGQGPEFLIYFQGTGAADDSGLPNDRFFAVRPEGSVSTLKIQRTERGDSAVYLCASSLQGLAGGKDTQYFGPGTRLTVL.

This chain joins TRBV7-3 and TRBJ2-7, with no clear D. The germline V gene encodes CDR1 SGHTA and CDR2 FQGTGA. The V gene lost 2 bases and the J gene lost 2 bases, with 13 bases spanning the gap. The CDR3 extends over 15 amino acids. The CDR3 DNA reads TGTGCCAGCAGCTTATTGGCGGATATTCCCTACGAGCAGTACTTC. The encoded protein is CASSLLADIPYEQYF.

The CDR3 nucleotides read TGCGCCAGCAGCCCCGAACTAGCCCCGATTACCGGGGAGCTGTTTTTT. It yields the protein CASSPELAPITGELFF. This chain joins TRBV5-1 and TRBJ2-2; D perhaps matches TRBD2 (6 bases). Germline V gene sequence: CDR1 SGHRS, CDR2 YFSETQ. The length of the CDR3 is 16 residues. V was shortened by 4 bases and J by 5 bases, with 18 bases between the two germline ends.

The rearrangement uses TRBV7-2 and TRBJ2-1, with D possibly called TRBD1 or TRBD2 (5 bases each). CDR1 and CDR2 (germline): SGHTA, FQGNSA. The CDR3 runs 16 residues. Trimming shortened V by 5 bases and J by 7 bases, and 21 bases separated the two germline ends. The CDR3 DNA sequence: TGTGCCAGCAGCCCCGCCGGGGCTAGAAGGTTGAATGAGCAGTTCTTC. It translates to CASSPAGARRLNEQFF. Combining the CDR3 with reference TRBV7-2 and TRBJ2-1 gives the whole variable domain GAGVSQSPSNKVTEKGKDVELRCDPISGHTALYWYRQSLGQGLEFLIYFQGNSAPDKSGLPSDRFSAERTGGSVSTLTIQRTQQEDSAVYLCASSPAGARRLNEQFFGPGTRLTVL.

In DNA form, the CDR3 reads TGTGCCAGCAGCCCCGGGGGCGGGGAGACCCAGTACTTC. Protein: CASSPGGGETQYF. The chain recombines TRBV7-6 with TRBJ2-5; D assignment may be TRBD1 or TRBD2 (6 bases each). Trimming shortened V by 5 bases and J by 5 bases, and 12 bases separated the two germline ends. There are 13 residues in the CDR3. Germline V gives CDR1 SGHVS, CDR2 FNYEAQ.

As DNA, the CDR3 is TGTGCCAGCAGCGAAACTGGCTTGGACTATGGCTACACCTTC. Translation gives CASSETGLDYGYTF. The chain joins TRBV6-1 to TRBJ1-2, with D unclear. The V gene's germline CDR1 is MNHNS and CDR2 SASEGT. Deletions cut 6 bases from V and 3 bases from J, with 14 bases between. The CDR3 contains 14 residues.

The J gene is TRBJ2-5, the V gene TRBV5-1, with D possibly called TRBD1 or TRBD2 (6 bases each). The CDR3 extends over 14 amino acids. Germline CDR1 is SGHRS and CDR2 is YFSETQ. Trimming stripped 2 bases from V and 3 bases from J, with 11 bases between. The CDR3 spells CASSFGGSEETQYF. In DNA, the CDR3 is TGCGCCAGCAGCTTCGGGGGCTCAGAAGAGACCCAGTACTTC.

The chain recombines TRBV10-2 with TRBJ2-5; no clear D gene. This CDR3 has 13 amino acids. The V gene lost 3 bases and the J gene lost 1 base, with 6 bases spanning the gap. Looked up from germline, CDR1 is WSHSY and CDR2 is SAAADI. This CDR3 is CASSDDGQETQYF. CDR3 nucleotide sequence: TGCGCCAGCAGTGACGACGGCCAAGAGACCCAGTACTTC.

The chain employs TRBV6-1 and TRBJ2-5, with D unresolved. Germline CDR1 MNHNS, CDR2 SASEGT. This CDR3 is 11 amino acids long. V was cut by 1 base and J by 10 bases, with 7 bases left in between. The CDR3 DNA reads as TGTGCCAGCAGTGAAGGTGGGAACCAGTACTTC. Protein product: CASSEGGNQYF.

Note on this clone: A single base separates this from a much larger clone, so it may be a read error. Distinct nucleotide sequences in the sample also encode this CDR3. The chain combines TRBV28 with TRBJ2-5; D might be TRBD2 (7 bases). Germline CDR1 MDHEN, CDR2 SYDVKM. The CDR3 is 14 residues long. Trimming shortened V by 2 bases and J by 14 bases, and 21 bases separated the two germline ends. The CDR3 protein is CASSLGTGGERPYF. CDR3 coding DNA: TGTGCCAGCAGTTTAGGGACGGGGGGCGAGCGTCCCTACTTC.

This chain links TRBV19 with TRBJ2-1; 8 bases align to TRBD1. CDR3 length equals 15 residues. V lost 5 bases to trimming and J lost 2 bases; unmatched junction nucleotides: 5. Per the germline V gene, CDR1 is LNHDA and CDR2 is SQIVND (reference sequence). The CDR3 protein is CASSRAGGPYNEQFF. The CDR3 DNA sequence: TGTGCCAGTAGTCGGGCAGGGGGCCCCTACAATGAGCAGTTCTTC.

The chain couples TRBV20-1 to TRBJ2-1; D is undetermined. The V gene's germline CDR1 is DFQATT and CDR2 SNEGSKA (reference sequence). The CDR3 runs to 11 residues. V was pared by 3 bases and J by 6 bases, with 6 bases between. CDR3 loop: CSASRSNEQFF. In DNA form, the CDR3 reads TGCAGTGCTAGTAGGTCCAATGAGCAGTTCTTC.

The chain is built from TRBV7-9 and TRBJ2-3, with TRBD2 identical over 7 bases. The germline V gene has CDR1 SEHNR and CDR2 FQNEAQ (reference sequence). CDR3 size: 15 residues. J lost 6 bases, V lost 5 bases, and 11 bases had no gene match. This CDR3 is CASSEGAGVGDTQYF. DNA of the CDR3: TGTGCCAGCAGCGAAGGGGCGGGAGTCGGGGATACGCAGTATTTT. The full variable domain, completed using reference TRBV7-9 and TRBJ2-3, is DTGVSQNPRHKITKRGQNVTFRCDPISEHNRLYWYRQTLGQGPEFLTYFQNEAQLEKSRLLSDRFSAERPKGSFSTLEIQRTEQGDSAMYLCASSEGAGVGDTQYFGPGTRLTVL.

V is TRBV9 and J is TRBJ2-3; D perhaps matches TRBD1 (5 bases). V gave up 2 bases and J gave up 0 bases, with 10 bases separating them. The CDR3 runs 15 residues. The germline V gene has CDR1 SGDLS and CDR2 YYNGEE. CDR3 region: CASSVTAGSTDTQYF. For the CDR3, the DNA is TGTGCCAGCAGCGTTACGGCAGGGAGCACAGATACGCAGTATTTT.

This chain joins TRBV6-1 and TRBJ1-5, with 8 bases fitting TRBD1. V shed 7 bases, J shed 5 bases, and the junction held 7 bases outside the gene matches. Germline CDR1 reads MNHNS; CDR2 reads SASEGT. The CDR3 has 14 residues. CDR3 amino acids: CASTVQGAYQPQHF. The CDR3 DNA follows: TGTGCCAGCACAGTGCAGGGGGCCTATCAGCCCCAGCATTTT.

This clone was observed a single time. The genes are TRBV7-3 and TRBJ2-1; no definite D call. The CDR3 is 15 residues long. The V end was cut by 0 bases, the J end by 7 bases, with 13 bases between. Germline CDR1 and CDR2: SGHTA and FQGTGA. Here the CDR3 reads CASSLTREAGNEQFF. CDR3 DNA: TGTGCCAGCAGCTTAACGCGCGAGGCCGGGAATGAGCAGTTCTTC.

J is TRBJ1-5 and V is TRBV9, with 7 bases that match TRBD1. Trimming removed 6 bases from V and 6 bases from J; junction bases left unmatched: 12. The CDR3 length is 15 residues. The germline CDR1 and CDR2 sequences are SGDLS and YYNGEE. The DNA for the CDR3 is TGTGCCAGCAACCCCACAGGGGTAGTGACTCAGCCCCAGCATTTT. Protein product: CASNPTGVVTQPQHF.

This chain connects TRBV5-4 to TRBJ1-3; D uncertain. Germline CDR1 and CDR2: SGHNT and YYREEE (reference sequence). The CDR3 runs to 15 residues. V gave up 2 bases and J gave up 7 bases, with 16 bases separating them. The CDR3 DNA sequence: TGTGCCAGCAGCTTCTTCAAGCTACACGAGAACACCATATATTTT. It is translated as CASSFFKLHENTIYF.

This clone was counted a single time. The chain uses TRBV28 and TRBJ2-5; D call uncertain. The CDR3 has 11 amino acids. CDR1 and CDR2 (germline): MDHEN, SYDVKM. V was cut by 6 bases and J by 0 bases, with 2 bases left in between. CDR3 nucleotides: TGTGCCAGCAGGTACCAAGAGACCCAGTACTTC. Protein product: CASRYQETQYF.

This CDR3 is CASSLNGDGTEAFF. CDR3 DNA sequence: TGTGCCAGCAGCTTAAACGGCGACGGGACTGAAGCTTTCTTT. The chain is built from TRBV11-2 and TRBJ1-1; D is undetermined. The CDR3 is made up of 14 amino acids. Per germline, CDR1 SGHAT and CDR2 FQNNGV. Trimming pared 2 bases from V and 5 bases from J, leaving 12 bases between.

This clone was picked up one time. This sequence joins TRBV9 and TRBJ1-5; D gene unclear. The V end lost 0 bases, the J end lost 0 bases, and 7 bases lay between the germline ends. The germline V gene has CDR1 SGDLS and CDR2 YYNGEE. This CDR3 has 15 residues. Here the CDR3 DNA reads TGTGCCAGCAGCGTAGGGGCAGATAGCAATCAGCCCCAGCATTTT. Translating it yields CASSVGADSNQPQHF.

The rearrangement links TRBV7-9 to TRBJ1-6; D remains unclear. V lost 5 bases and J lost 3, with 8 bases in between. Germline lookup yields CDR1 SEHNR and CDR2 FQNEAQ (reference sequence). The CDR3 is 14 amino acids. The CDR3 nucleotides are TGTGCCAGCAGCCGGGGAAACTATAATTCACCCCTCCACTTT. Its protein product is CASSRGNYNSPLHF. The variable domain in full, completed from reference TRBV7-9 and TRBJ1-6, reads DTGVSQNPRHKITKRGQNVTFRCDPISEHNRLYWYRQTLGQGPEFLTYFQNEAQLEKSRLLSDRFSAERPKGSFSTLEIQRTEQGDSAMYLCASSRGNYNSPLHFGNGTRLTVT.

The J gene is TRBJ2-7, the V gene TRBV18; 10 bases are a match to TRBD2. The CDR3 sequence is 17 residues long. V was clipped by 2 bases and J by 1 base; unmatched bases: 8. The V gene's germline CDR1 is KGHSH and CDR2 LQKENI. As DNA, the CDR3 is TGTGCCAGCTCACCAGTCGGAGCGGGAGGGCCGTCCTACGAGCAGTACTTC. This gives the protein CASSPVGAGGPSYEQYF.

V usage is TRBV6-6 and J usage is TRBJ1-3, with D possibly being TRBD1 (5 bases). This CDR3 spans 14 amino acids. Trimming left V 5 bases short and J 8 bases short, with 16 bases between. Germline V CDR1 and CDR2: MNHNY, SVGAGI (reference sequence). CDR3 nucleotide sequence: TGTGCCAGCAGTCGACAGCTGGGGTTCGACACCATATATTTT. This codes for CASSRQLGFDTIYF.

The chain employs TRBV27 and TRBJ1-5; possible D gene TRBD1, 5 bases. The germline V gene encodes CDR1 MNHEY and CDR2 SMNVEV (reference sequence). The CDR3 has 15 amino acids. Trimming left V 1 base short and J 6 bases short, with 13 bases between. The CDR3 loop reads CASSLWGGASQPQHF. CDR3 coding DNA: TGTGCCAGCAGTTTATGGGGCGGTGCGAGTCAGCCCCAGCATTTT.

This sequence joins TRBV18 and TRBJ1-3; D uncertain. V gave up 6 bases and J gave up 0 bases, with 15 bases separating them. Germline V lookup: CDR1 KGHSH, CDR2 LQKENI. This CDR3 is 16 amino acids long. CDR3 nucleotide sequence: TGTGCCAGCTCTCCTGTCGACACCTCCTCTGGAAACACCATATATTTT. Its protein is CASSPVDTSSGNTIYF.